The 19 T cell receptor beta chains listed next were all sequenced from one sample in a study of blood T cells in healthy people across ages (dated by TCRdb to the mid-2010s). The method behind the library was 5' RACE. The run used an Illumina HiSeq 2500. A second PCR of roughly 6 to 11 cycles was run with a J-beta primer mix and a sample-barcoded 5' primer. The public reads were reanalyzed by TCRdb: fastp trimming at Q25, MiXCR alignment, in-frame beta chains only. Merged by CDR3 protein, the rows form single entries marked with the most common genes and DNA. In this sample the table shows roughly 1.5 million distinct CDR3 sequences, approximately 42% of which occur a single time. The ten largest clones take up around 4% of the sample. Sequenced: blood. The receptors originated from a woman younger than 30 in good health.

In this sample, this clonotype turned up a few times. This chain joins TRBV20-1 and TRBJ2-1; D uncertain. Trimming pared 0 bases from V and 5 bases from J, leaving 8 bases between. This CDR3 is built from 13 residues. Germline loops: CDR1 DFQATT, CDR2 SNEGSKA (reference sequence). The CDR3 DNA reads as TGCAGTGCTAGAGATCCGCGGAACAATGAGCAGTTCTTC. Residues: CSARDPRNNEQFF.

CDR3 sequence: CASTKDRTGYTF. CDR3 sequence (DNA): TGTGCCAGCACTAAGGACCGCACTGGCTACACCTTC. The rearrangement links TRBV28 to TRBJ1-2; D is ambiguous. The CDR3 length is 12 residues. V was pared by 7 bases and J by 7 bases, with 13 bases between. Germline V gene lookup returns CDR1 MDHEN and CDR2 SYDVKM.

In its sample, this clonotype was seen a few times. CDR3 DNA: TGCGCCAGCAGCCACCGGACAGGGGGCAAAGGTTCCGGGGAGCTGTTTTTT. Protein: CASSHRTGGKGSGELFF. The chain combines TRBV4-1 with TRBJ2-2; 11 bases line up with TRBD1. The CDR3 loop spans 17 amino acids. V was pared by 3 bases and J by 6 bases, with 9 bases of the junction left unmatched. Germline CDR1 is MGHRA and CDR2 is YSYEKL.

The J gene is TRBJ1-5, the V gene TRBV21-1; the table's D call of TRBD1 was not tested on the DNA. TRBV21-1 is recorded as a pseudogene. This CDR3 has 16 residues. CDR3 nucleotides: TGTGCCAGCGGCATCATCAGGGAGTGGAGCAATCAGCCCCAGCATTTT. Residues: CASGIIREWSNQPQHF.

The table lists this clonotype with a few counts. V usage is TRBV4-1 and J usage is TRBJ2-1; TRBD2 matches 8 bases. There are 12 residues in the CDR3. After removal of 2 bases from V and 13 bases from J, the junction contained 4 bases not matched to a gene. Germline-derived CDR1 and CDR2 are MGHRA and YSYEKL. The CDR3 region has the DNA TGCGCCAGCAGCCAACTCAGCGGGGGTCAGTTCTTC. Protein product: CASSQLSGGQFF.

The V gene is TRBV9, the J gene TRBJ2-5; 12 bases fit TRBD2. The CDR3 totals 15 residues. Looked up from germline, CDR1 is SGDLS and CDR2 is YYNGEE. Trimming took 1 base from V and 5 from J; bases not matched to a gene: 3. CDR3 loop: CASSVSSGREETQYF. Here the CDR3 DNA reads TGTGCCAGCAGCGTATCTAGCGGGAGGGAGGAGACCCAGTACTTC.

This rearrangement joins TRBV29-1 to TRBJ2-1; 15 nucleotides agree with TRBD2. Germline V lookup: CDR1 SQVTM, CDR2 ANQGSEA. V was clipped by 4 bases and J by 6 bases; unmatched bases: 7. There are 16 residues in the CDR3. For the CDR3, the DNA is TGCAGCGTTGGGGGGACTAGCGGGAGGTCGGGCAATGAGCAGTTCTTC. Translation: CSVGGTSGRSGNEQFF.

The chain carries TRBV20-1 and TRBJ2-2, with 10 bases that match TRBD1. Germline CDR1 and CDR2: DFQATT and SNEGSKA (reference sequence). The junction had 11 bases not matched to a gene; V was cut back by 1 base and J by 6 bases. The CDR3 is 17 amino acids. CDR3 sequence: CSARVRGRQGAPGELFF. The CDR3 nucleotides read TGCAGTGCTAGAGTCCGAGGCAGACAGGGGGCACCCGGGGAGCTGTTTTTT.

The J gene is TRBJ1-2, the V gene TRBV20-1; D not resolved. The germline V and J ends were trimmed by 0 bases and 8 bases, with 16 bases remaining between them. The germline CDR1 and CDR2 sequences are DFQATT and SNEGSKA (reference sequence). This CDR3 region has 14 residues. The CDR3 loop is CSARDGVLMEGYTF. For the CDR3, the DNA is TGCAGTGCTAGAGATGGGGTGCTGATGGAGGGCTACACCTTC.

The genes are TRBV20-1 and TRBJ2-4; a possible D gene is TRBD2 (5 bases). Germline CDR1 reads DFQATT; CDR2 reads SNEGSKA (reference sequence). V was trimmed by 0 bases and J by 13 bases, leaving 16 bases between them. The CDR3 covers 13 residues. The CDR3 DNA sequence: TGCAGTGCTAGAGAACCGAATGTGGAGGCCCAGTACTTC. Protein sequence: CSAREPNVEAQYF.

This clonotype was found once. At one of its ends the junction is not consistent with the germline gene, which may arise from a read error. The chain recombines TRBV15 with TRBJ1-1; no clear D gene. Germline values: CDR1 LNHNV, CDR2 YYDKDF (reference sequence). CDR3 length: 13 amino acids. CDR3 DNA sequence: TGTGTCACCAGCAGAGAAGGGCACACTGAAGCTTTCTTT. Translation gives CVTSREGHTEAFF.

This chain uses TRBV5-1 with TRBJ2-1, with D maybe TRBD1 (6 bases). Germline CDR1 SGHRS, CDR2 YFSETQ. This CDR3 is 17 amino acids long. V lost 4 bases to trimming and J lost 1 base, with 18 bases between them. As DNA, the CDR3 is TGCGCCAGCAGCATCCTCCCCCGGGACATTTCCTACAATGAGCAGTTCTTC. Encoded protein: CASSILPRDISYNEQFF.

This sequence joins TRBV12-3 or TRBV12-4 and TRBJ2-3; D is unresolved. Trimming shortened V by 3 bases and J by 3 bases, and 10 bases separated the two germline ends. CDR3 length equals 14 residues. In DNA form, the CDR3 reads TGTGCCAGCAGTTTTACCCTAGGGACAGATACGCAGTATTTT. Protein: CASSFTLGTDTQYF.

The chain joins TRBV11-2 to TRBJ2-3; D possibly corresponds to TRBD1 (5 bases). V lost 4 bases to trimming and J lost 5 bases, with 16 bases between them. The CDR3 consists of 15 residues. Germline-derived CDR1 and CDR2 are SGHAT and FQNNGV. The CDR3 spells CASSSPRQNIDTQYF. The CDR3 nucleotides read TGTGCCAGCAGCTCGCCGAGACAGAACATAGATACGCAGTATTTT.

V gene TRBV6-5 combines with J gene TRBJ2-5; D perhaps matches TRBD1 (6 bases). The V end was cut by 5 bases, the J end by 11 bases, with 15 bases between. The germline V gene has CDR1 MNHEY and CDR2 SVGAGI. CDR3 length equals 12 residues. CDR3 region: CASSRAKGEQYF. The CDR3, as DNA: TGTGCCAGCAGTCGCGCAAAGGGGGAGCAGTACTTC.

V usage is TRBV10-3 and J usage is TRBJ2-7, with a tentative D call TRBD2 (5 bases). Trimming stripped 2 bases from V and 8 bases from J, with 13 bases between. There are 13 residues in the CDR3. From germline, CDR1 is ENHRY and CDR2 SYGVKD. The CDR3 reads CAISEALLEKQYF. CDR3 nucleotides: TGTGCCATCAGTGAGGCTCTACTAGAGAAGCAGTACTTC.

Only a few counts were recorded for this clonotype. The V gene is TRBV5-1, the J gene TRBJ2-7; D tentatively reads TRBD1 or TRBD2 (5 bases each). Germline V gives CDR1 SGHRS, CDR2 YFSETQ. Trimming removed 0 bases at V and 4 bases at J, with 11 bases between. This CDR3 has 14 amino acids. This CDR3 reads CASSLDGTVYEQYF. CDR3 nucleotide sequence: TGCGCCAGCAGCTTGGATGGGACGGTTTACGAGCAGTACTTC.

The chain recombines TRBV7-2 with TRBJ2-1; TRBD1 might be the D (6 bases). The CDR3 is made up of 16 amino acids. Germline V gene data show CDR1 as SGHTA and CDR2 as FQGNSA. Deletions cut 1 base from V and 8 bases from J, with 18 bases between. CDR3 sequence (DNA): TGTGCCAGCAGCTTAGGTTCCTTCACAGGGCGTCATGAGCAGTTCTTC. This encodes CASSLGSFTGRHEQFF. Complete variable domain (other parts from reference TRBV7-2 and TRBJ2-1): GAGVSQSPSNKVTEKGKDVELRCDPISGHTALYWYRQSLGQGLEFLIYFQGNSAPDKSGLPSDRFSAERTGGSVSTLTIQRTQQEDSAVYLCASSLGSFTGRHEQFFGPGTRLTVL.

V usage is TRBV18 and J usage is TRBJ1-1, with D maybe TRBD1 (6 bases). CDR1 and CDR2 from the germline V gene are KGHSH and LQKENI. Trimming pared 6 bases from V and 4 bases from J, leaving 18 bases between. The CDR3 extends over 15 amino acids. This chain's CDR3 is CASSPGAAGGTEAFF. The CDR3 DNA sequence: TGTGCCAGCTCGCCAGGGGCGGCGGGAGGCACTGAAGCTTTCTTT.